Shown below are 21 T cell receptor beta chains from a single sample sequenced in a study of blood T cell repertoires in COVID-19. Assay used: immunoSEQ multiplex PCR; TCRdb lists only in-frame clones, some missing. The sample consists of fewer than 150,000 clones, 75% to 85% of them appearing once. Sequencing was done on a sample of peripheral blood. The receptors come from a man older than 75 with acute or convalescent COVID-19.

The chain links TRBV12-3 or TRBV12-4 to TRBJ1-2; D ambiguous. The CDR3 loop spans 12 amino acids. Between the trimmed V and J ends, which lost 6 bases and 5 bases, there was a span of 10 bases. Written as DNA, the CDR3 is TGTGCCAGCAGCCCTTCACTTTATGGCTACACCTTC. Protein sequence: CASSPSLYGYTF.

The chain employs TRBV5-5 and TRBJ1-1, with D tentatively TRBD1 (5 bases). The V end was cut by 4 bases, the J end by 6 bases, with 19 bases between. Per the germline V gene, CDR1 is SGHKS and CDR2 is YYEKEE (reference sequence). CDR3 length: 15 residues. In DNA, the CDR3 is TGTGCCAGCAGCCGAGAAGGGGTGGTTGTCCCTGAAGCTTTCTTT. This translates into CASSREGVVVPEAFF.

The chain carries TRBV5-5 and TRBJ2-3; 10 nucleotides line up with TRBD2. This CDR3 contains 16 residues. The V gene's germline CDR1 is SGHKS and CDR2 YYEKEE (reference sequence). J lost 0 bases, V lost 2 bases, and 3 bases had no gene match. In DNA, the CDR3 is TGTGCCAGCAGCTTTACTAGCGGGGTAAGCACAGATACGCAGTATTTT. Its protein is CASSFTSGVSTDTQYF.

The rearrangement joins TRBV20-1 to TRBJ2-4; 8 nucleotides agree with TRBD1. The CDR3 totals 15 residues. The J segment lost 8 bases and the V segment lost 3 bases, leaving 12 bases of the junction unmatched. Germline-derived CDR1 and CDR2 are DFQATT and SNEGSKA (reference sequence). The CDR3 is CSASGGQGAQDIQYF. CDR3 nucleotides: TGCAGTGCTAGTGGGGGCCAGGGGGCGCAGGACATTCAGTACTTC.

The chain carries TRBV4-2 and TRBJ1-1; possible D gene TRBD1, 5 bases. Germline lookup yields CDR1 LGHNA and CDR2 YNFKEQ. The CDR3 is 13 amino acids. V shed 0 bases and J shed 13 bases, with 15 bases lying between them. The CDR3 DNA sequence: TGTGCCAGCAGCCAAGAGGGGGGGGAACGGCTTTTCTTT. It specifies CASSQEGGERLFF.

The chain joins TRBV5-5 to TRBJ1-2; TRBD1 matches at 7 bases. The CDR3 loop spans 15 amino acids. Germline-derived CDR1 and CDR2 are SGHKS and YYEKEE (reference sequence). J gave up 8 bases and V 4 bases, and 14 bases lay outside the gene matches. DNA of the CDR3: TGTGCCAGCAGCCAACGAGACAGGGCGACTGACGGCTACACCTTC. Its protein is CASSQRDRATDGYTF. The full variable domain, its missing parts supplied by reference TRBV5-5 and TRBJ1-2, is DAGVTQSPTHLIKTRGQQVTLRCSPISGHKSVSWYQQVLGQGPQFIFQYYEKEERGRGNFPDRFSARQFPNYSSELNVNALLLGDSALYLCASSQRDRATDGYTFGSGTRLTVV.

V gene TRBV7-2 combines with J gene TRBJ1-5; weak D call: TRBD1 (5 bases). The CDR3 is 17 amino acids. From germline, CDR1 is SGHTA and CDR2 FQGNSA. Trimming removed 1 base at V and 0 bases at J, with 13 bases between. CDR3 DNA sequence: TGTGCCAGCAGCTTAGGGGGGGGGACGAATAGCAATCAGCCCCAGCATTTT. Translated: CASSLGGGTNSNQPQHF.

V and J are TRBV5-4 and TRBJ2-1; 11 bases match TRBD1. CDR1 is SGHNT and CDR2 is YYREEE in the germline V gene (reference sequence). The CDR3 contains 14 residues. Trimming cost V 4 bases and J 9 bases; bases outside gene matches: 6. The CDR3 DNA is TGTGCCAGCAGCACGGACAGGGGGCAGGTTGAGCAGTTCTTC. Translating it yields CASSTDRGQVEQFF.

The chain uses TRBV10-3 and TRBJ1-1; D is possibly TRBD1 (5 bases). Germline CDR1 ENHRY, CDR2 SYGVKD. V lost 8 bases and J lost 4, with 11 bases in between. The CDR3 length is 12 residues. The DNA of the CDR3 is TGTGCCATCTCGGGGGGACTCACTGAAGCTTTCTTT. This codes for CAISGGLTEAFF.

V usage is TRBV2 and J usage is TRBJ1-6, with TRBD1 matching over 9 bases. This CDR3 comprises 14 residues. J was trimmed by 10 bases and V by 4 bases; bases with no gene match: 5. The germline V gene encodes CDR1 SNHLY and CDR2 FYNNEI. In DNA, the CDR3 is TGTGCCAGCAGTGGTACAGGGGGCCTATCACCCCTCCACTTT. It encodes CASSGTGGLSPLHF.

The chain recombines TRBV24-1 with TRBJ1-5; D is unclear. The CDR3 sequence is 13 residues long. Germline CDR1 is KGHDR and CDR2 is SFDVKD. Trimming removed 4 bases from V and 8 bases from J, with 11 bases in between. The CDR3 DNA is TGTGCCACCAGTGAATCAGAATATGAGCCCCAGCATTTT. Its translation is CATSESEYEPQHF.

The genes are TRBV7-9 and TRBJ2-2, with D possibly matching TRBD1 (5 bases). Germline V gene data show CDR1 as SEHNR and CDR2 as FQNEAQ (reference sequence). The length of the CDR3 is 17 residues. The V and J ends lost 2 bases and 3 bases respectively, with 16 bases between them. DNA of the CDR3: TGTGCCAGCAGCTTAACAGGCTCCAGGGCGTACACCGGGGAGCTGTTTTTT. This sequence encodes CASSLTGSRAYTGELFF. Complete variable domain (other parts from reference TRBV7-9 and TRBJ2-2): DTGVSQNPRHKITKRGQNVTFRCDPISEHNRLYWYRQTLGQGPEFLTYFQNEAQLEKSRLLSDRFSAERPKGSFSTLEIQRTEQGDSAMYLCASSLTGSRAYTGELFFGEGSRLTVL.

This rearrangement joins TRBV7-2 to TRBJ1-1; tentatively, D is TRBD1 (5 bases). Germline-derived CDR1 and CDR2 are SGHTA and FQGNSA. Trimming shortened V by 1 base and J by 5 bases, and 17 bases separated the two germline ends. The length of the CDR3 is 16 residues. CDR3 DNA sequence: TGTGCCAGCAGCTTAGAACCCCTTCAGGGATATACTGAAGCTTTCTTT. It is translated as CASSLEPLQGYTEAFF.

This clone was found a few times. The chain uses TRBV4-1 and TRBJ1-2; TRBD1 might be the D (5 bases). The CDR3 extends over 15 amino acids. The germline CDR1 and CDR2 sequences are MGHRA and YSYEKL. V was trimmed by 0 bases and J by 11 bases, leaving 19 bases between them. The CDR3 protein is CASSQEAGSYMSYTF. CDR3 in DNA: TGCGCCAGCAGCCAAGAGGCAGGGTCGTATATGAGTTACACCTTC.

V is TRBV2 and J is TRBJ2-7; D may be TRBD1 (6 bases). CDR1 is SNHLY, CDR2 FYNNEI, per germline. The V end lost 5 bases, the J end lost 3 bases, and 17 bases lay between the germline ends. CDR3 length equals 15 residues. The CDR3 sequence is CASSYGGAGNYEQYF. In nucleotides, the CDR3 is TGTGCCAGCAGTTATGGGGGCGCCGGGAACTACGAGCAGTACTTC.

This clone was seen only a few times. The genes are TRBV7-3 and TRBJ2-3; the match to TRBD2 covers 7 bases. From germline, CDR1 is SGHTA and CDR2 FQGTGA. V shed 2 bases and J 2 bases; nucleotides not matched to a gene: 4. The CDR3 is 15 amino acids. The CDR3 DNA sequence: TGTGCCAGCAGCTTACTAGCGGTTTCCACAGATACGCAGTATTTT. Translating it yields CASSLLAVSTDTQYF.

This clone was detected a few times. V is TRBV6-2 or TRBV6-3 and J is TRBJ2-1; 11 positions agree with TRBD2. Trimming removed 5 bases from V and 3 bases from J; junction bases left unmatched: 3. Germline CDR1 MNHEY, CDR2 SVGEGT. The CDR3 runs to 15 residues. The CDR3 DNA is TGTGCCAGCAGTAAGCTAGCGGGGGGCTACAATGAGCAGTTCTTC. This encodes CASSKLAGGYNEQFF.

The chain is built from TRBV19 and TRBJ1-1; maybe TRBD1 (6 bases). The CDR3 totals 15 residues. Trimming removed 3 bases from V and 4 bases from J, with 15 bases in between. CDR1 and CDR2 from the germline V gene are LNHDA and SQIVND (reference sequence). CDR3 coding DNA: TGTGCCAGTAGTATCGACAGGCTTGAAGGCACTGAAGCTTTCTTT. Residues: CASSIDRLEGTEAFF.

This clone has just a few counts. The chain employs TRBV11-1 and TRBJ1-6; the D is unclear. The germline V gene encodes CDR1 SGHAT and CDR2 FQDESV (reference sequence). There are 13 residues in the CDR3. V lost 5 bases, J lost 9 bases, and 11 bases lay in between. Here the CDR3 DNA reads TGTGCCAGCAGCCCAGGTTTGCCTTCACCCCTCCACTTT. This encodes CASSPGLPSPLHF.

V is TRBV19 and J is TRBJ1-2; D possibly corresponds to TRBD1 (5 bases). There are 16 residues in the CDR3. CDR1 is LNHDA, CDR2 SQIVND, per germline (reference sequence). Deletions cut 7 bases from V and 2 bases from J, with 20 bases between. CDR3 bases: TGTGCCAGTACCGTCCAGGGAGGGCCGACAAACTATGGCTACACCTTC. Translating it yields CASTVQGGPTNYGYTF.

V gene TRBV29-1 combines with J gene TRBJ2-5; 7 bases are shared with TRBD1. V lost 3 bases to trimming and J lost 4 bases; unmatched junction nucleotides: 11. Germline V lookup: CDR1 SQVTM, CDR2 ANQGSEA. The CDR3 length is 15 residues. CDR3 in amino acids: CSVDKRGPGPETQYF. The CDR3 nucleotides are TGCAGCGTTGATAAGAGGGGGCCTGGGCCAGAGACCCAGTACTTC.